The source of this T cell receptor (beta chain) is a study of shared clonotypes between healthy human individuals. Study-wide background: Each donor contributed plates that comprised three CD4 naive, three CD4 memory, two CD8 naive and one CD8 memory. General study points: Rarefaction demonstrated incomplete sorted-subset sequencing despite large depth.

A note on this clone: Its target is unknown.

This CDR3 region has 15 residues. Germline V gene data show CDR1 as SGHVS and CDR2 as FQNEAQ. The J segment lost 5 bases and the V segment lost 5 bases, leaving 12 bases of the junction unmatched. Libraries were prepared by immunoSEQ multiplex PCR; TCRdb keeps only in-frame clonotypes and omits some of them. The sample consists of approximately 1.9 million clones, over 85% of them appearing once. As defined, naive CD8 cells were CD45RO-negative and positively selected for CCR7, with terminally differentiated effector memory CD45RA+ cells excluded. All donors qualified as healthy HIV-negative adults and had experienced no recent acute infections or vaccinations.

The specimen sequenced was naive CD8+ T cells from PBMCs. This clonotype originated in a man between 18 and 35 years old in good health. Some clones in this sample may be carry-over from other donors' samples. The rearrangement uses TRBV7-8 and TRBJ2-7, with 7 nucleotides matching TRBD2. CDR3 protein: CASSPDGGSRNEQYF. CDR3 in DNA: TGTGCCAGCAGCCCAGATGGCGGGAGTCGGAACGAGCAGTACTTC.